This T cell receptor (beta chain) originates from a study of T cells in Graves' hyperthyroidism and ophthalmopathy. The source material, RNA transcripts, was used to amplify TCR beta CDR3 regions. An initial round of RT-PCR targeting the TCR CDR3 relied on the HTBI primer set. TCRdb used MiXCR to reprocess the multiplex PCR reads, holding one entry per CDR3 protein. The sample includes around 500,000 distinct CDR3 sequences, approximately 15% of them seen just once. This clonotype was detected only a few times. CDR1 is MNHNS and CDR2 is SASEGT in the germline V gene. There are 13 residues in the CDR3. After removal of 5 bases from V and 8 bases from J, the junction contained 7 bases not matched to a gene.

This clonotype was sampled from a young woman with Graves' hyperthyroidism. Specimen: blood. The chain uses TRBV6-1 and TRBJ1-2, with 8 bases aligning to TRBD1. The CDR3 DNA is TGTGCCAGCAGTATCCCGACAGGGGTGGGCTACACCTTC. This codes for CASSIPTGVGYTF.